This TCR beta chain is drawn from a study of Graves' ophthalmopathy and Graves' hyperthyroidism. General study results and limits: In predicting ophthalmopathy progression, the model reached over 70% sensitivity and roughly 74% specificity. From stable hyperthyroidism, ophthalmopathy was separated by a 13-signature model with roughly 89% sensitivity and 75% to 84% specificity.

Amplifying from RNA transcripts, the study obtained TCR beta CDR3 regions. Scientists carried out first-round RT-PCR using HTBI primers and then a second-round multiplex PCR. TCRdb independently ran MiXCR on the multiplex PCR reads; one entry per CDR3 protein. This sample has some 360,000 distinct CDR3 sequences, with 17% found just once. This clonotype has at least ten counts. No antigen is known for it. The CDR3 has 14 residues. Germline-derived CDR1 and CDR2 are SEHNR and FQNEAQ (reference sequence). The V gene end was trimmed by 5 bases and the J gene end by 6 bases; junction bases not matched to a gene: 10.

This TCR derives from an adult woman with stable Graves' hyperthyroidism. Sequencing was carried out using peripheral blood. The chain carries TRBV7-9 and TRBJ2-7, with 7 bases aligning to TRBD2. The CDR3 is CASSGKPGLREQYF. The DNA of the CDR3 is TGTGCCAGCAGCGGCAAACCGGGACTACGCGAGCAGTACTTC.